This T cell receptor beta chain was profiled in a study of blood T cell repertoires in COVID-19. Turning to the study itself: Samples representing acute and convalescent COVID-19 were sourced from the United States, Italy and Spain.

Authors' processing steps: Amplification of reference gene primers was used by the study to estimate nucleated cell counts. TCRdb keeps only in-frame clones here, not all; method: immunoSEQ multiplex PCR. That table furnishes V, J and clone size, whereas the DNA furnished D and trimming. Here the sample spans roughly 250,000 clones, 86% being singletons. The CDR3 is 14 residues long. Trimming removed 4 bases at V and 5 bases at J, with 11 bases between. Germline CDR1 and CDR2: ENHRY and SYGVKD. The chain carries TRBV10-3 and TRBJ2-2; possible D gene TRBD1, 5 bases. This sequence was found in a man between 40 and 49 years old who had recovered from COVID-19. Sequencing used peripheral blood. CDR3 protein: CAISAPAGTGELFF. CDR3 sequence (DNA): TGTGCCATCAGTGCACCTGCAGGGACCGGGGAGCTGTTTTTT.